This T cell receptor (beta chain) came from a study of blood T cell repertoires in COVID-19. This CDR3 has 13 residues. In germline, CDR1 is LGHDT, CDR2 YNNKEL (reference sequence). V lost 7 bases to trimming and J lost 1 base, with 10 bases between them. In the source study's methods: Researchers report that nucleated cell counts were estimated from reference gene primer amplification. The assay was immunoSEQ multiplex PCR, and TCRdb's table has in-frame clones only and misses some. Clone size and the V and J calls come from that table; the DNA yielded D and trimming. The sample includes 200,000 to 300,000 clones, roughly 87% of them seen just once.

Sequenced: peripheral blood. The rearrangement links TRBV3-1 (or the pseudogene TRBV3-2) to TRBJ1-1, with D perhaps TRBD1 (5 bases). This clonotype was sampled from a man aged 55 to 70 who had recovered from COVID-19. As DNA, the CDR3 is TGTGCCAGCACCAGGGTTGGGAACACTGAAGCTTTCTTT. Translating it yields CASTRVGNTEAFF.